The 25 T cell receptor beta chains reported below all come from one sample, sequenced in a study of cytomegalovirus exposure and HLA in healthy donors. Assay used: immunoSEQ multiplex PCR; TCRdb lists only in-frame clones, some missing. This table has about 180,000 clones, 85% appearing once. The source material was PBMCs. The receptor source for this set is a man between 18 and 29 years old in good health and CMV-seropositive.

There are a few counts of this clone. This chain uses TRBV4-1 with TRBJ1-5, with a weak D call TRBD1 (5 bases). The CDR3 runs to 18 residues. The germline gives CDR1 MGHRA, CDR2 YSYEKL. Trimming took off 4 bases at V and 2 bases at J, with 21 bases between the two ends. The CDR3 region has the DNA TGCGCCAGCAGCCCAACCCCCGACAGTGCAGGAGGCAATCAGCCCCAGCATTTT. It codes for CASSPTPDSAGGNQPQHF.

This chain joins TRBV6-5 and TRBJ1-4, with 7 bases identical to TRBD1. This CDR3 is built from 15 residues. The germline CDR1 and CDR2 sequences are MNHEY and SVGAGI. J gave up 8 bases and V 4 bases, and 10 bases lay outside the gene matches. The CDR3 DNA reads TGTGCCAGCAGTTCCAAGGGGGCTTCAGGGGAAAAACTGTTTTTT. Protein product: CASSSKGASGEKLFF.

The rearrangement joins TRBV2 to TRBJ2-5; D is unclear. CDR1 is SNHLY, CDR2 FYNNEI, per germline. V lost 7 bases, J lost 9 bases, and 18 bases lay in between. The CDR3 runs to 13 residues. The CDR3 DNA follows: TGTGCCAGCACCGGAAGAGGCGGCGCGGCCCAGTACTTC. Translated: CASTGRGGAAQYF.

The rearrangement links TRBV30 to TRBJ2-7; TRBD2 matches 8 bases. The ends lost 0 bases at V and 8 bases at J; junction bases unmatched: 6. The CDR3 sequence is 13 residues long. Germline loops: CDR1 GTSNPN, CDR2 SVGIG (reference sequence). As DNA, the CDR3 is TGTGCCTGGAGTGTACTACGGGAGGGGCAGCAGTACTTC. Amino acids: CAWSVLREGQQYF. Based on the CDR3 plus reference TRBV30 and TRBJ2-7, the full variable domain is SQTIHQWPATLVQPVGSPLSLECTVEGTSNPNLYWYRQAAGRGLQLLFYSVGIGQISSEVPQNLSASRPQDRQFILSSKKLLLSDSGFYLCAWSVLREGQQYFGPGTRLTVT.

The rearrangement links TRBV28 to TRBJ2-7; 9 nucleotides line up with TRBD1. V was pared by 7 bases and J by 0 bases, with 7 bases of the junction left unmatched. The CDR3 is 15 amino acids. Germline assignment: CDR1 MDHEN and CDR2 SYDVKM. The CDR3 DNA sequence: TGTGCCAGCAATCCGGGGACAGGGTACTCCTACGAGCAGTACTTC. Its translation is CASNPGTGYSYEQYF.

The chain joins TRBV19 to TRBJ1-6, with a possible D match to TRBD1 (5 bases). CDR1 and CDR2 (germline): LNHDA, SQIVND (reference sequence). The V end lost 7 bases, the J end lost 7 bases, and 14 bases lay between the germline ends. The CDR3 contains 14 residues. For the CDR3, the DNA is TGTGCCAGTACCGCAGGGTATAGGAATTCACCCCTCCACTTT. Protein sequence: CASTAGYRNSPLHF. Using reference TRBV19 and TRBJ1-6 for the parts outside the CDR3, the full variable domain is DGGITQSPKYLFRKEGQNVTLSCEQNLNHDAMYWYRQDPGQGLRLIYYSQIVNDFQKGDIAEGYSVSREKKESFPLTVTSAQKNPTAFYLCASTAGYRNSPLHFGNGTRLTVT.

V gene TRBV5-1 combines with J gene TRBJ1-1; TRBD1 matches 7 bases. Germline lookup yields CDR1 SGHRS and CDR2 YFSETQ. V gave up 5 bases and J gave up 4 bases; unmatched junction bases: 2. This CDR3 has 12 amino acids. For the CDR3, the DNA is TGCGCCAGCAGTTACAGGGGCACTGAAGCTTTCTTT. It encodes CASSYRGTEAFF. Supplemented by reference TRBV5-1 and TRBJ1-1, the full variable domain reads KAGVTQTPRYLIKTRGQQVTLSCSPISGHRSVSWYQQTPGQGLQFLFEYFSETQRNKGNFPGRFSGRQFSNSRSEMNVSTLELGDSALYLCASSYRGTEAFFGQGTRLTVV.

The rearrangement links TRBV13 to TRBJ1-2; 8 bases line up with TRBD1. There are 14 residues in the CDR3. Germline loops: CDR1 PRHDT, CDR2 FYEKMQ (reference sequence). V lost 5 bases to trimming and J lost 6 bases; unmatched junction nucleotides: 8. CDR3 loop: CASSPTGAPDGYTF. Here the CDR3 DNA reads TGTGCCAGCAGCCCGACAGGGGCACCTGATGGCTACACCTTC.

The chain recombines TRBV19 with TRBJ1-2, with D possibly being TRBD1 (5 bases). V dropped 6 bases and J dropped 2 bases, with 16 bases sitting between them. This CDR3 comprises 15 residues. Germline CDR1 and CDR2: LNHDA and SQIVND (reference sequence). CDR3 loop: CASRRGTQTNYGYTF. Written as DNA, the CDR3 is TGTGCCAGTAGGCGGGGCACTCAAACCAACTATGGCTACACCTTC.

Only one count was recorded for this clone. This chain links TRBV5-4 with TRBJ1-4, with TRBD1 identical over 9 bases. Germline V gene lookup returns CDR1 SGHNT and CDR2 YYREEE (reference sequence). The CDR3 is made up of 19 amino acids. With 0 bases clipped from V and 0 bases from J, the junction kept 9 bases outside the gene matches. CDR3 nucleotide sequence: TGTGCCAGCAGCTTGGGGGGGACAGGGACCTTTGCAACTAATGAAAAACTGTTTTTT. Its protein is CASSLGGTGTFATNEKLFF.

The J gene is TRBJ2-1, the V gene TRBV5-1; TRBD2 matches 12 bases. V gave up 2 bases and J gave up 5 bases; unmatched junction bases: 5. The CDR3 has 16 amino acids. The V gene's germline CDR1 is SGHRS and CDR2 YFSETQ. The chain's CDR3 is CASSFTTSGSHNEQFF. CDR3 nucleotide sequence: TGCGCCAGCAGCTTCACGACTAGCGGGAGCCACAATGAGCAGTTCTTC.

The table lists this clone with a count of one. The rearrangement uses TRBV6-1 and TRBJ2-5; 14 nucleotides align to TRBD2. V lost 4 bases and J lost 5; bases outside the gene matches: 12. This CDR3 contains 18 residues. Germline assignment: CDR1 MNHNS and CDR2 SASEGT. The CDR3 loop is CASSGRLAGGPGLETQYF. The CDR3 DNA reads TGTGCCAGCAGTGGGAGACTAGCGGGAGGGCCAGGATTGGAGACCCAGTACTTC.

The CDR3: CASSLGMAAYEQYF. CDR3 nucleotide sequence: TGTGCCAGCAGTTTAGGTATGGCAGCCTACGAGCAGTACTTC. The rearrangement links TRBV28 to TRBJ2-7, with D unresolved. Trimming took 2 bases from V and 2 from J, leaving 10 bases between them. Germline values: CDR1 MDHEN, CDR2 SYDVKM. CDR3 length: 14 residues.

V and J are TRBV7-8 and TRBJ2-7; perhaps TRBD2 as D (5 bases). The CDR3 runs to 16 residues. V was clipped by 5 bases and J by 3 bases, with 20 bases between them. Germline V gives CDR1 SGHVS, CDR2 FQNEAQ. The CDR3 region is CASSPIGHSANYEQYF. The CDR3 nucleotides read TGTGCCAGCAGCCCAATTGGGCATAGCGCCAACTACGAGCAGTACTTC.

This sequence joins TRBV19 and TRBJ1-4; D remains unclear. V was trimmed by 4 bases and J by 11 bases, leaving 8 bases between them. The CDR3 covers 11 residues. Per the germline V gene, CDR1 is LNHDA and CDR2 is SQIVND (reference sequence). The CDR3 sequence is CASSTDFKLFF. The CDR3, as DNA: TGTGCCAGTAGTACCGACTTTAAACTGTTTTTT.

The table lists this clone with a few counts. The V call is TRBV5-1, the J call TRBJ2-3; the match to TRBD1 covers 9 bases. The J segment lost 2 bases and the V segment lost 5 bases, leaving 6 bases of the junction unmatched. CDR3 size: 15 residues. The germline CDR1 and CDR2 sequences are SGHRS and YFSETQ. The CDR3 sequence is CASRRTGDPTDTQYF. CDR3 coding DNA: TGCGCCAGCAGGAGGACAGGGGACCCCACAGATACGCAGTATTTT.

This clone was seen a single time. The CDR3 nucleotides are TGTGCCAGCAGCTCAGGAAACTATGGCTACACCTTC. It specifies CASSSGNYGYTF. The chain recombines TRBV7-9 with TRBJ1-2, with no clear D. V lost 4 bases to trimming and J lost 2 bases, with 5 bases between them. CDR1 and CDR2 from the germline V gene are SEHNR and FQNEAQ (reference sequence). The CDR3 loop spans 12 amino acids.

The chain recombines TRBV11-3 with TRBJ2-7; 7 bases are a match to TRBD2. This CDR3 spans 13 amino acids. V dropped 8 bases and J dropped 4; count of bases not matched to a gene: 8. CDR1 is SGHNT, CDR2 YENEEA, per germline. The CDR3, as DNA: TGTGCCAGCCAACCCCGGGGGGTTTACGAGCAGTACTTC. Its translation: CASQPRGVYEQYF.

For the CDR3, the DNA is TGTGCCAGCAGCTCCCCAGGTGCAGGGGCGAACACCGGGGAGCTGTTTTTT. Its protein product is CASSSPGAGANTGELFF. The rearrangement joins TRBV5-4 to TRBJ2-2; tentative D call: TRBD1 (6 bases). V lost 3 bases, J lost 0 bases, and 15 bases lay in between. This CDR3 is 17 amino acids long. CDR1 is SGHNT and CDR2 is YYREEE in the germline V gene (reference sequence). The full variable domain, completed using reference TRBV5-4 and TRBJ2-2, is ETGVTQSPTHLIKTRGQQVTLRCSSQSGHNTVSWYQQALGQGPQFIFQYYREEENGRGNFPPRFSGLQFPNYSSELNVNALELDDSALYLCASSSPGAGANTGELFFGEGSRLTVL.

J is TRBJ1-1 and V is TRBV6-6, with D unresolved. The CDR3 covers 15 residues. Germline V gene data show CDR1 as MNHNY and CDR2 as SVGAGI (reference sequence). V shed 0 bases and J shed 0 bases, with 8 bases lying between them. The CDR3 bases are TGTGCCAGCAGTTACTCGATTGCGGTGAACACTGAAGCTTTCTTT. It is translated as CASSYSIAVNTEAFF.

This sequence joins TRBV7-8 and TRBJ1-2; D remains ambiguous. The germline V and J ends were trimmed by 4 bases and 4 bases, with 13 bases remaining between them. The germline V gene has CDR1 SGHVS and CDR2 FQNEAQ. The CDR3 spans 14 residues. Written as DNA, the CDR3 is TGTGCCAGCAGCTCAGAGGCCAGCCCCTATGGCTACACCTTC. Residues: CASSSEASPYGYTF. The whole variable domain, filled in from reference TRBV7-8 and TRBJ1-2, reads GAGVSQSPRYKVAKRGQDVALRCDPISGHVSLFWYQQALGQGPEFLTYFQNEAQLDKSGLPSDRFFAERPEGSVSTLKIQRTQQEDSAVYLCASSSEASPYGYTFGSGTRLTVV.

This chain links TRBV4-1 with TRBJ1-2, with unresolved D. With 5 bases removed from V and 7 bases from J, the gap between germline ends came to 11 bases. This CDR3 has 12 residues. Germline CDR1 and CDR2: MGHRA and YSYEKL. The CDR3 sequence is CASSGTRVGYTF. The CDR3, as DNA: TGCGCCAGCAGCGGTACGAGAGTTGGCTACACCTTC.

This clone turned up a few times. This chain links TRBV19 with TRBJ2-7, with 8 bases matching TRBD1. Losses at the gene ends were 1 base for V and 3 bases for J; bases not matched to a gene: 5. Germline V gene data show CDR1 as LNHDA and CDR2 as SQIVND (reference sequence). There are 15 residues in the CDR3. CDR3 in DNA: TGTGCCAGTAGTATAGGGGCAGGGGGCAGCTACGAGCAGTACTTC. Encoded protein: CASSIGAGGSYEQYF.

The chain has TRBV18 and TRBJ2-1, with TRBD2 identical over 9 bases. CDR1 and CDR2 (germline): KGHSH, LQKENI. The CDR3 sequence is 15 residues long. V lost 2 bases and J lost 2; bases outside the gene matches: 1. CDR3 bases: TGTGCCAGCTCACCATCTAGCGGGACCTACAATGAGCAGTTCTTC. It is translated as CASSPSSGTYNEQFF. The full variable domain, in which reference TRBV18 and TRBJ2-1 provide the parts outside the CDR3, is NAGVMQNPRHLVRRRGQEARLRCSPMKGHSHVYWYRQLPEEGLKFMVYLQKENIIDESGMPKERFSAEFPKEGPSILRIQQVVRGDSAAYFCASSPSSGTYNEQFFGPGTRLTVL.

This clone was picked up a small number of times. The rearrangement uses TRBV5-5 and TRBJ1-2; a weak D match, TRBD1 (5 bases). Germline V gene sequence: CDR1 SGHKS, CDR2 YYEKEE (reference sequence). V shed 5 bases and J shed 4 bases, with 9 bases lying between them. This CDR3 is built from 12 residues. DNA for the CDR3: TGTGCCAGCAGACCAGACAGCTATGGCTACACCTTC. It is translated as CASRPDSYGYTF.